What follows are 20 T cell receptor beta chains derived from one specimen sequenced in a study of T cells after yellow fever vaccination. From the 5' RACE reads, TCRdb called clonotypes with MiXCR, one entry per CDR3 protein. The sample consists of under 600,000 distinct CDR3 sequences, approximately 13% of them appearing once. Sample: PBMCs, taken on the day of the yellow fever booster vaccination. These receptors all come from a man aged 25 to 45 who received the YFV17D yellow fever vaccine.

The chain carries TRBV6-2 or TRBV6-3 and TRBJ2-1; 14 bases are a match to TRBD2. There are 14 residues in the CDR3. J gave up 7 bases and V 6 bases, and 2 bases lay outside the gene matches. Germline assignment: CDR1 MNHEY and CDR2 SVGEGT. The chain's CDR3 is CASRGTSGSNEQFF. CDR3 sequence (DNA): TGTGCCAGCAGAGGGACTAGCGGGAGTAATGAGCAGTTCTTC.

The chain has TRBV4-3 and TRBJ1-1; TRBD1 agrees at 9 bases. The CDR3 length is 15 residues. CDR1 is LGHNA, CDR2 YSLEER, per germline. After removal of 4 bases from V and 0 bases from J, the junction contained 3 bases not matched to a gene. The CDR3 reads CASSRGQGMNTEAFF. DNA of the CDR3: TGCGCCAGCAGCCGGGGACAGGGTATGAACACTGAAGCTTTCTTT.

In this sample, this clonotype turned up a few times. J is TRBJ2-3 and V is TRBV7-9, with a weak D call TRBD1 (5 bases). The CDR3 is 15 amino acids. The V end lost 3 bases, the J end lost 5 bases, and 15 bases lay between the germline ends. Germline V CDR1 and CDR2: SEHNR, FQNEAQ (reference sequence). The CDR3 is CASSFRTLLGDTQYF. In nucleotides, the CDR3 is TGTGCCAGCAGCTTCCGGACACTCCTGGGAGATACGCAGTATTTT.

The rearrangement links TRBV2 to TRBJ1-2; 11 nucleotides align to TRBD1. CDR3 length: 11 amino acids. Trimming took 11 bases from V and 6 from J; bases not matched to a gene: 2. Germline V gene sequence: CDR1 SNHLY, CDR2 FYNNEI. The CDR3 region is CAGQGAHGYTF. In DNA, the CDR3 is TGTGCCGGACAGGGGGCTCATGGCTACACCTTC.

This clonotype was found many times. The rearrangement links TRBV3-1 to TRBJ1-2; no clear D gene. The CDR3 spans 14 residues. V shed 4 bases and J shed 3 bases, with 12 bases lying between them. Germline lookup yields CDR1 LGHDT and CDR2 YNNKEL (reference sequence). Here the CDR3 reads CASSPGGGYYGYTF. In DNA, the CDR3 is TGTGCCAGCAGCCCCGGAGGAGGGTACTATGGCTACACCTTC. Based on the CDR3 plus reference TRBV3-1 and TRBJ1-2, the full variable domain is DTAVSQTPKYLVTQMGNDKSIKCEQNLGHDTMYWYKQDSKKFLKIMFSYNNKELIINETVPNRFSPKSPDKAHLNLHINSLELGDSAVYFCASSPGGGYYGYTFGSGTRLTVV.

This clonotype was observed a few times. V and J are TRBV5-1 and TRBJ2-1; D may correspond to TRBD1 or TRBD2 (5 bases each). This CDR3 is built from 14 residues. The V gene lost 2 bases and the J gene lost 4 bases, with 10 bases spanning the gap. Germline loops: CDR1 SGHRS, CDR2 YFSETQ. CDR3 sequence reads: CASSFRGLYNEQFF. DNA for the CDR3: TGCGCCAGCAGCTTCCGGGGCCTGTACAATGAGCAGTTCTTC. Combining the CDR3 with reference TRBV5-1 and TRBJ2-1 gives the whole variable domain KAGVTQTPRYLIKTRGQQVTLSCSPISGHRSVSWYQQTPGQGLQFLFEYFSETQRNKGNFPGRFSGRQFSNSRSEMNVSTLELGDSALYLCASSFRGLYNEQFFGPGTRLTVL.

V gene TRBV20-1 combines with J gene TRBJ2-5; D may be TRBD2 (5 bases). Trimming shortened V by 1 base and J by 5 bases, and 14 bases separated the two germline ends. CDR1 DFQATT and CDR2 SNEGSKA come from the germline V gene (reference sequence). This CDR3 has 14 amino acids. The CDR3 protein is CSARAPLARETQYF. The CDR3, as DNA: TGCAGTGCTAGAGCGCCCCTAGCCCGGGAGACCCAGTACTTC.

J is TRBJ2-7 and V is TRBV7-2; 7 bases are a match to TRBD2. Per the germline V gene, CDR1 is SGHTA and CDR2 is FQGNSA. This CDR3 has 16 residues. J was trimmed by 3 bases and V by 1 base; bases with no gene match: 9. The CDR3 sequence: CASSLGLRDYLYEQYF. CDR3 nucleotide sequence: TGTGCCAGCAGCTTAGGTCTCCGGGACTACCTCTACGAGCAGTACTTC. Full variable domain (rest looked up from reference TRBV7-2 and TRBJ2-7): GAGVSQSPSNKVTEKGKDVELRCDPISGHTALYWYRQSLGQGLEFLIYFQGNSAPDKSGLPSDRFSAERTGGSVSTLTIQRTQQEDSAVYLCASSLGLRDYLYEQYFGPGTRLTVT.

This clonotype was seen a handful of times. The chain employs TRBV5-4 and TRBJ2-5; 8 bases map to TRBD2. Germline CDR1 is SGHNT and CDR2 is YYREEE (reference sequence). Germline trimming cut 2 bases from V and 5 bases from J; bases unmatched to any gene: 11. This CDR3 spans 16 amino acids. The CDR3 DNA is TGTGCCAGCAGCTTCCGCCAAGCGGGAGAAGCCGAGACCCAGTACTTC. This sequence encodes CASSFRQAGEAETQYF.

This clonotype was observed a handful of times. This rearrangement joins TRBV20-1 to TRBJ2-7; 8 bases are a match to TRBD2. The germline gives CDR1 DFQATT, CDR2 SNEGSKA (reference sequence). Losses at the gene ends were 0 bases for V and 6 bases for J; bases not matched to a gene: 16. The CDR3 contains 17 residues. The CDR3 protein is CSARDRRAGGLRVEQYF. The DNA for the CDR3 is TGCAGTGCTAGAGATAGACGTGCGGGGGGCCTCCGGGTCGAGCAGTACTTC.

The CDR3 spells CASTMNRNSGANVLTF. The CDR3 nucleotides are TGCGCCAGCACCATGAACAGGAACTCTGGGGCCAACGTCCTGACTTTC. V gene TRBV5-1 combines with J gene TRBJ2-6; D is possibly TRBD1 (5 bases). Trimming took off 6 bases at V and 0 bases at J, with 13 bases between the two ends. This CDR3 contains 16 residues. The germline gives CDR1 SGHRS, CDR2 YFSETQ. The full variable domain, rest sourced from reference TRBV5-1 and TRBJ2-6, is KAGVTQTPRYLIKTRGQQVTLSCSPISGHRSVSWYQQTPGQGLQFLFEYFSETQRNKGNFPGRFSGRQFSNSRSEMNVSTLELGDSALYLCASTMNRNSGANVLTFGAGSRLTVL.

V gene TRBV15 combines with J gene TRBJ2-7; tentative D call: TRBD1 (5 bases). Trimming left V 2 bases short and J 5 bases short, with 10 bases between. The CDR3 spans 13 residues. The V gene's germline CDR1 is LNHNV and CDR2 YYDKDF (reference sequence). CDR3 loop: CATSRQGRDEQYF. The CDR3 DNA is TGTGCCACCAGCAGACAGGGTCGGGACGAGCAGTACTTC.

This clonotype has a handful of counts. The chain combines TRBV3-1 with TRBJ2-7, with 8 positions matching TRBD2. The CDR3 runs to 18 residues. V shed 1 base, J shed 0 bases, and the junction held 11 bases outside the gene matches. The germline V gene has CDR1 LGHDT and CDR2 YNNKEL (reference sequence). The DNA of the CDR3 is TGTGCCAGCAGCCAAGCCACACATAGCGGGGCAAGCTCCTACGAGCAGTACTTC. Its protein is CASSQATHSGASSYEQYF.

The V call is TRBV9, the J call TRBJ2-1; maybe TRBD1 (6 bases). This CDR3 has 16 residues. V lost 3 bases and J lost 4, with 17 bases in between. Looked up from germline, CDR1 is SGDLS and CDR2 is YYNGEE. CDR3 in DNA: TGTGCCAGCAGCGCGGCACAGGGTCAAGGTTACAATGAGCAGTTCTTC. Protein: CASSAAQGQGYNEQFF.

This clonotype was observed a handful of times. The V call is TRBV12-3 or TRBV12-4, the J call TRBJ2-5; D is uncertain. CDR3 size: 13 residues. Trimming removed 3 bases from V and 0 bases from J, with 5 bases in between. DNA of the CDR3: TGTGCCAGCAGTTTCGGTAACCAAGAGACCCAGTACTTC. This sequence encodes CASSFGNQETQYF.

The rearrangement links TRBV7-9 to TRBJ2-3; D might be TRBD1 or TRBD2, each matching 5 bases. The CDR3 is 14 amino acids. Germline V gives CDR1 SEHNR, CDR2 FQNEAQ (reference sequence). Trimming removed 6 bases at V and 10 bases at J, with 20 bases between. CDR3 nucleotide sequence: TGTGCCAGCAGACTACCCGGGGACGAGCAGGCGCAGTATTTT. Protein sequence: CASRLPGDEQAQYF.

This sequence joins TRBV5-1 and TRBJ1-6; D unclear. V was shortened by 0 bases and J by 11 bases, with 12 bases between the two germline ends. The CDR3 totals 14 residues. CDR1 and CDR2 from the germline V gene are SGHRS and YFSETQ. Here the CDR3 reads CASSLVEGSAPLHF. The CDR3 DNA sequence: TGCGCCAGCAGCTTGGTTGAGGGATCGGCACCCCTCCACTTT.

The rearrangement links TRBV12-3 or TRBV12-4 to TRBJ2-5, with D possibly matching TRBD2 (6 bases). The CDR3 has 15 amino acids. Trimming shortened V by 4 bases and J by 5 bases, and 17 bases separated the two germline ends. CDR3 nucleotides: TGTGCCAGCAGTTCCGGGGTCGGGGCGGGGGAGACCCAGTACTTC. This gives the protein CASSSGVGAGETQYF.

The chain employs TRBV2 and TRBJ2-1; the D is unclear. The germline gives CDR1 SNHLY, CDR2 FYNNEI. This CDR3 is 13 amino acids long. Trimming took 2 bases from V and 6 from J, leaving 8 bases between them. The CDR3 DNA sequence: TGTGCCAGCAGTGAACGGCAGTTCAATGAGCAGTTCTTC. It is translated as CASSERQFNEQFF.

The V call is TRBV7-9, the J call TRBJ2-2, with 10 bases identical to TRBD2. Unmatched junction bases numbered 13, after V lost 5 bases and J lost 7 bases. Germline CDR1 is SEHNR and CDR2 is FQNEAQ (reference sequence). The CDR3 runs 17 residues. CDR3 coding DNA: TGTGCCAGCAGCATCTCGAGCGGGAGGGCCAAGAGCGGGGAGCTGTTTTTT. This encodes CASSISSGRAKSGELFF.